This is a list of T cell receptor beta chains from one sample in a study of T cells after posttransplantation cyclophosphamide. Profiled with immunoSEQ multiplex PCR; TCRdb holds only in-frame clones, not every one. In the table there are some 4,300 clones, about 80% of which are singletons. Sequenced here: PBMCs, sampled after allogeneic stem cell transplant with posttransplant cyclophosphamide. These receptors all come from a male patient in his forties or fifties who received an allogeneic stem cell transplant from a related donor and was CMV-positive. The graft donor may be the source of some T cells. CDR3s include the opening cysteine and the closing phenylalanine or tryptophan. Each record gives: D gene, clone size, J gene, V gene, CDR3 protein, CDR3 DNA. The D gene is left open where the match is weak. Rows give clone size only sometimes, using once, few, many, or a class for an expanded clone.

D: TRBD2; size: NA; J: TRBJ2-3; V: TRBV5-1; CDR3: CASSLVSGGGVTDTQYF; DNA: TGCGCCAGCAGCTTAGTCAGCGGGGGAGGAGTTACAGATACGCAGTATTTT
D: TRBD2; size: few; J: TRBJ2-1; V: TRBV14; CDR3: CASSQRIGTSGRNEQFF; DNA: TGTGCCAGCAGCCAGAGGATCGGGACTAGCGGGAGGAATGAGCAGTTCTTC
D: NA; size: NA; J: TRBJ1-1; V: TRBV4-3; CDR3: CASSQAVNTEAFF; DNA: TGCGCCAGCAGCCAAGCTGTCAACACTGAAGCTTTCTTT
D: NA; size: few; J: TRBJ2-1; V: TRBV7-9; CDR3: CASSPRGAEQFF; DNA: TGTGCCAGCAGCCCCCGCGGGGCTGAGCAGTTCTTC
D: NA; size: NA; J: TRBJ1-1; V: TRBV6-5; CDR3: CASSSRMNTEAFF; DNA: TGTGCCAGCAGTTCGCGGATGAACACTGAAGCTTTCTTT
D: NA; size: NA; J: TRBJ1-1; V: TRBV5-6; CDR3: CASSLGTVIDAFF; DNA: TGTGCCAGCAGCTTGGGGACAGTCATTGATGCCTTCTTT
D: TRBD1; size: NA; J: TRBJ1-1; V: TRBV19; CDR3: CASSTVGGGNTEAFF; DNA: TGTGCCAGTAGTACGGTAGGGGGCGGGAACACTGAAGCTTTCTTT
D: NA; size: NA; J: TRBJ2-7; V: TRBV12-2; CDR3: CASRLGPEREGYEQYF; DNA: TGTGCAAGTCGCTTAGGGCCCGAGCGGGAGGGCTACGAGCAGTACTTC
D: TRBD1; size: NA; J: TRBJ1-6; V: TRBV5-6; CDR3: CASSQTGVSPLHF; DNA: TGTGCCAGCAGCCAGACAGGGGTTTCACCCCTCCACTTT
D: NA; size: NA; J: TRBJ2-7; V: TRBV7-9; CDR3: CASSFARARDEQYF; DNA: TGTGCCAGCAGCTTCGCCCGTGCCAGGGACGAGCAGTACTTC
D: TRBD2; size: NA; J: TRBJ2-3; V: TRBV7-9; CDR3: CASSQGLAADTQYF; DNA: TGTGCCAGCAGCCAGGGACTAGCAGCAGATACGCAGTATTTT
D: TRBD1; size: NA; J: TRBJ1-1; V: TRBV11-2; CDR3: CASSFTGTEEAFF; DNA: TGTGCCAGCAGCTTCACCGGGACAGAAGAAGCTTTCTTT
D: NA; size: NA; J: TRBJ1-5; V: TRBV10-3; CDR3: CAISSQVPDSNQPQHF; DNA: TGTGCCATCAGTTCTCAGGTCCCAGATAGCAATCAGCCCCAGCATTTT
D: NA; size: NA; J: TRBJ2-1; V: TRBV18; CDR3: CASSPRRGGNNEQFF; DNA: TGTGCCAGCTCACCCCGCCGGGGTGGGAACAATGAGCAGTTCTTC
D: TRBD1; size: NA; J: TRBJ2-2; V: TRBV6-1; CDR3: CASSVRGYPGELFF; DNA: TGTGCCAGCAGTGTCAGGGGGTACCCCGGGGAGCTGTTTTTT
D: NA; size: NA; J: TRBJ2-2; V: TRBV7-8; CDR3: CASSAAGGELFF; DNA: TGTGCCAGCAGCGCGGCCGGGGGGGAGCTGTTTTTT
D: TRBD1; size: once; J: TRBJ2-4; V: TRBV2; CDR3: CASSEGQGRGNIQYF; DNA: TGTGCCAGCAGTGAAGGACAGGGTAGGGGCAACATTCAGTACTTC
D: NA; size: NA; J: TRBJ1-3; V: TRBV9; CDR3: CASSAEQGTGNTIYF; DNA: TGTGCCAGCAGCGCGGAGCAGGGAACGGGAAACACCATATATTTT
D: NA; size: NA; J: TRBJ2-7; V: TRBV7-8; CDR3: CASSPAYEQYF; DNA: TGTGCCAGCAGCCCCGCCTACGAGCAGTACTTC
D: TRBD1; size: NA; J: TRBJ2-5; V: TRBV7-9; CDR3: CASSPWTGDGETQYF; DNA: TGTGCCAGCAGCCCATGGACAGGGGACGGGGAGACCCAGTACTTC
D: TRBD1; size: NA; J: TRBJ1-1; V: TRBV7-9; CDR3: CASSPGTGGGRNTEAFF; DNA: TGTGCCAGCAGCCCGGGGACAGGGGGCGGTCGGAACACTGAAGCTTTCTTT
D: TRBD2; size: once; J: TRBJ2-4; V: TRBV6-1; CDR3: CASSPSGLAKNIQYF; DNA: TGTGCCAGCAGTCCTAGCGGATTAGCCAAAAACATTCAGTACTTC
D: NA; size: NA; J: TRBJ2-5; V: TRBV15; CDR3: CATSQKGGWKTQYF; DNA: TGTGCCACCAGCCAGAAGGGGGGGTGGAAGACCCAGTACTTC
D: TRBD1; size: NA; J: TRBJ1-2; V: TRBV5-4; CDR3: CASSLNRGGGYTF; DNA: TGTGCCAGCAGCTTAAACAGGGGAGGAGGCTACACCTTC
D: TRBD2; size: NA; J: TRBJ2-1; V: TRBV10-1; CDR3: CASGPGLAGEDEQFF; DNA: TGCGCCAGCGGGCCGGGACTAGCAGGAGAGGACGAGCAGTTCTTC
D: NA; size: NA; J: TRBJ2-7; V: TRBV18; CDR3: CASSPAGPREQYF; DNA: TGTGCCAGCTCACCGGCAGGGCCGAGGGAGCAGTACTTC
D: TRBD1; size: few; J: TRBJ1-2; V: TRBV2; CDR3: CASMSLFEDGRQGHGYGYTF; DNA: TGTGCCAGCATGTCGCTGTTCGAGGATGGACGACAGGGGCATGGCTATGGCTACACCTTC